This T cell receptor (beta chain) originates from a study of T cells in Graves' hyperthyroidism and ophthalmopathy. Background on the study: Peripheral blood was taken when the disease was first diagnosed, before any treatment began.

Uncontrolled infection, other autoimmune disease, pregnancy or lactation led to exclusion. Each diagnosis was grounded in clinical symptoms, serum thyroxine and TRAb, thyroid ultrasound, and orbital computed tomography. Amplification targeted TCR beta CDR3 regions from RNA transcripts. Initially, a first-round RT-PCR of the TCR CDR3 employed the HTBI primer set. TCRdb analysed the multiplex PCR reads with MiXCR anew, one entry per CDR3 protein. The data contain 200,000 to 300,000 distinct CDR3 sequences, about 15% of them singletons. This clonotype was detected a few times. This receptor was obtained from a woman aged 18-29 years with Graves' ophthalmopathy. Sequencing was performed on blood.

As DNA, the CDR3 is TGCGCCAGCAGCCAAGTTGGGGCGGAAAACATTCAGTACTTC. This encodes CASSQVGAENIQYF. This chain joins TRBV4-1 and TRBJ2-4, with D possibly being TRBD1 (5 bases). Trimming left V 1 base short and J 5 bases short, with 9 bases between. Germline-derived CDR1 and CDR2 are MGHRA and YSYEKL. The CDR3 has 14 amino acids.